The sequence of this TCR beta chain was determined in a study of human T cells and chemical hapten exposure. Notes on the study in general: High-frequency TCRs, those above 1 in 1000, stayed the same after DPC sensitization.

Sample time point: patch test 3, about 24 weeks after DPC sensitization. Treatment described: therapeutic diphenylcyclopropenone sensitization with weekly scalp DPC. In this sample, this clonotype turned up a few times. Its antigen is still unknown. For the library, individual cDNA molecules each received unique molecular identifiers. TCRdb re-derived calls from the RACE reads in MiXCR, one entry per CDR3 protein. Here the sample spans about 76,000 distinct CDR3 sequences, approximately 12% being singletons. The sequence derives from a woman between 50 and 59 years old with alopecia areata. Some clones in this sample may be carry-over from other donors' samples. The sample in question was whole blood, obtained in connection with sensitization to the hapten diphenylcyclopropenone (DPC).

Here the CDR3 DNA reads TGTGCCAGCAGCTTGGGAACTAGACAGATCACAGATACGCAGTATTTT. Translation gives CASSLGTRQITDTQYF. The rearrangement joins TRBV11-2 to TRBJ2-3; D is tentatively TRBD1 or TRBD2 (5 bases each). There are 16 residues in the CDR3. Germline V gene lookup returns CDR1 SGHAT and CDR2 FQNNGV. V was pared by 3 bases and J by 2 bases, with 15 bases between. Variable domain in full (rest from reference TRBV11-2 and TRBJ2-3): EAGVAQSPRYKIIEKRQSVAFWCNPISGHATLYWYQQILGQGPKLLIQFQNNGVVDDSQLPKDRFSAERLKGVDSTLKIQPAKLEDSAVYLCASSLGTRQITDTQYFGPGTRLTVL.